The clone carrying this TCR beta chain was detected only once. Antigen: not known. This sample was included in a study of follicular helper T cells after annual influenza vaccination. General observations from the study: Day 7 ICOS+CD38+ clones were most often found later in ICOS-CD38- cTfh cells.

The ends were cut back, 5 bases at V and 6 bases at J, with 20 bases in the middle. Per the germline V gene, CDR1 is SGHTA and CDR2 is FQGNSA. CDR3 length equals 17 residues. Sequencing was performed with immunoSEQ multiplex PCR; in TCRdb, only in-frame clones are kept and a portion is missing. The table lists about 890 clones, about nine tenths of them singletons, with roughly 5.2% in the top ten. Time point reported: 2014-2015 season, 7 days after vaccination. The chain couples TRBV7-2 to TRBJ1-6; D is possibly TRBD1 (6 bases). This specimen was CXCR5+ CD38+ circulating T follicular helper cells from blood, taken 7 days after influenza vaccination. Subset indicated: circulating Tfh, non-naive CD4+CXCR5+PD-1+ (ICOS+CD38+ or ICOS-CD38-). The source of this sequence is an adult who received the influenza vaccine. CDR3 amino acids: CASSQPSGGRRNSPLHF. The CDR3 DNA follows: TGTGCCAGCAGCCAACCTTCGGGGGGGCGCCGTAATTCACCCCTCCACTTT.